The rows below give T cell receptor beta chains drawn from one sample of a study of blood T cell repertoires in COVID-19. Profiled with immunoSEQ multiplex PCR; TCRdb holds only in-frame clones, not every one. The sample lists approximately 240,000 clones, approximately 86% occurring once. Sequencing input: peripheral blood. The receptors originated from a woman aged 25 to 39 who had recovered from COVID-19. Each CDR3 is given with its conserved first and last residue. Each record gives: V gene, J gene, clone size, D gene, CDR3 DNA, CDR3 protein. D genes are given only for firm matches. The size entry is marked missing in some rows and otherwise reads once, few, many or a size class.

V: TRBV6-5; J: TRBJ1-4; size: once; D: TRBD1; DNA: TGTGCCAGCAAAGGGGGCGCCCCGAATGAAAAACTGTTTTTT; CDR3: CASKGGAPNEKLFF
V: TRBV6-7; J: TRBJ1-1; size: .; D: TRBD1; DNA: TGTGCCAGCAGTTACCGCAGGGGGCGGGACACTGAAGCTTTCTTT; CDR3: CASSYRRGRDTEAFF
V: TRBV6-5; J: TRBJ2-7; size: few; D: .; DNA: TGTGCCAGCAGTTACTCGATTCCCAAAGCGTCCTACGAGCAGTACTTC; CDR3: CASSYSIPKASYEQYF
V: TRBV27; J: TRBJ2-1; size: many; D: .; DNA: TGTGCCAGCAGTACCGTGTGGGGGGAGGATGAGCAGTTCTTC; CDR3: CASSTVWGEDEQFF
V: TRBV5-8; J: TRBJ1-4; size: once; D: .; DNA: TGTGCCAGCAGCTTGGGGGTCCGCCGCGGTGAAAAACTGTTTTTT; CDR3: CASSLGVRRGEKLFF
V: TRBV5-1; J: TRBJ2-1; size: .; D: .; DNA: TGCGCCAGCAGCTTCGGTCTTCAGGGGTACAATGAGCAGTTCTTC; CDR3: CASSFGLQGYNEQFF
V: TRBV2; J: TRBJ2-1; size: .; D: .; DNA: TGTGCCAGCACCGTAGGGGGGGAAAGCTCCTACAATGAGCAGTTCTTC; CDR3: CASTVGGESSYNEQFF
V: TRBV6-5; J: TRBJ2-3; size: once; D: TRBD1; DNA: TGTGCCAGCAGACGACAGGGTGGCACAGATACGCAGTATTTT; CDR3: CASRRQGGTDTQYF
V: TRBV7-9; J: TRBJ2-3; size: .; D: .; DNA: TGTGCCAGCAGCCCCTGGTCGGTCATAGGGGCAGATACGCAGTATTTT; CDR3: CASSPWSVIGADTQYF
V: TRBV25-1; J: TRBJ1-1; size: once; D: .; DNA: TGTGCCAGCAGTGATGGGAGGGTAGGGACTGAAGCTTTCTTT; CDR3: CASSDGRVGTEAFF
V: TRBV7-6; J: TRBJ2-1; size: .; D: .; DNA: TGTGCCAGCGCACTTTACAATGAGCAGTTCTTC; CDR3: CASALYNEQFF
V: TRBV19; J: TRBJ2-3; size: .; D: .; DNA: TGTGCCAGTAGCGGCGGCTTGGGCACAGATACGCAGTATTTT; CDR3: CASSGGLGTDTQYF
V: TRBV10-3; J: TRBJ1-2; size: .; D: .; DNA: TGTGCCATCACCGGGGGAAACGGCTACACCTTC; CDR3: CAITGGNGYTF
V: TRBV5-1; J: TRBJ1-2; size: .; D: TRBD1; DNA: TGCGCCAGCAGCTCGACAGGGGGCGATTTCTATGGCTACACCTTC; CDR3: CASSSTGGDFYGYTF
V: TRBV9; J: TRBJ2-6; size: .; D: .; DNA: TGTGCCAGCAGCAAGAGCTCTGGGGCCAACGTCCTGACTTTC; CDR3: CASSKSSGANVLTF
V: TRBV5-4; J: TRBJ2-5; size: .; D: .; DNA: TGTGCCAGCAGCTTGGACAGGGAAGAGACCCAGTACTTC; CDR3: CASSLDREETQYF
V: TRBV25-1; J: TRBJ1-2; size: .; D: TRBD1; DNA: TGTGCCAGCAGTGCCTCGACAGGGGAAAATGGCTACACCTTC; CDR3: CASSASTGENGYTF
V: TRBV5-6; J: TRBJ1-1; size: .; D: TRBD1; DNA: TGTGCCAGCAGCTTGGTTCCGGGACAGATGAACACTGAAGCTTTCTTT; CDR3: CASSLVPGQMNTEAFF
V: TRBV5-1; J: TRBJ1-3; size: .; D: .; DNA: TGCGCCAGCAGCTTGGATACAGGTCCCTTCTCTGGAAACACCATATATTTT; CDR3: CASSLDTGPFSGNTIYF